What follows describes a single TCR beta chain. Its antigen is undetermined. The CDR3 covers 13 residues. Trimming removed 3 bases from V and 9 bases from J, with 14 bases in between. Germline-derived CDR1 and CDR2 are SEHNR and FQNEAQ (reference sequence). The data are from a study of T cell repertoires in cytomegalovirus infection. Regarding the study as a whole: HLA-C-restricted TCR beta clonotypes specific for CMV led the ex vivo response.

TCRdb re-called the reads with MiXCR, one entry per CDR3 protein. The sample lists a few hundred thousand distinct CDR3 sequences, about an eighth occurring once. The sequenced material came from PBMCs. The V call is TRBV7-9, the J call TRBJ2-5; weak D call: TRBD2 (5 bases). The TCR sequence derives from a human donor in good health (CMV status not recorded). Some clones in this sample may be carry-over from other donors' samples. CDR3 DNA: TGTGCCAGCAGCTTCGACTACAACGGGCCCCAGTACTTC. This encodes CASSFDYNGPQYF.